These 17 T cell receptor beta chains were all obtained from the same sample, sequenced in a study of cytomegalovirus exposure and HLA in healthy donors. The PCR made use of 60 Vbeta and 13 Jbeta primers. Clones were read by immunoSEQ multiplex PCR, and TCRdb kept only the in-frame ones, dropping some. The table lists around 130,000 clones, roughly two thirds of them singletons. Sequencing was done on a sample of PBMCs. The origin of the receptors is a male donor in good health and CMV-seronegative.

This clone was recorded only once. In DNA form, the CDR3 reads TGTGCCAGCAGCTCAGCCGGGACAGGGGACTACGAGCAGTACTTC. This translates into CASSSAGTGDYEQYF. V and J are TRBV11-3 and TRBJ2-7; the match to TRBD1 covers 10 bases. V was clipped by 4 bases and J by 3 bases; unmatched bases: 6. The CDR3 has 15 residues. Germline V CDR1 and CDR2: SGHNT, YENEEA.

The chain recombines TRBV6-1 with TRBJ1-1; TRBD1 matches at 9 bases. Losses at the gene ends were 6 bases for V and 4 bases for J; bases not matched to a gene: 9. This CDR3 region has 15 residues. Germline CDR1 and CDR2: MNHNS and SASEGT. The CDR3 bases are TGTGCCAGCAGCCAACAGGGGGCGCTGGTCACTGAAGCTTTCTTT. This gives the protein CASSQQGALVTEAFF.

The chain recombines TRBV6-5 with TRBJ1-6, with TRBD1 matching 7 bases. The J segment lost 3 bases and the V segment lost 4 bases, leaving 6 bases of the junction unmatched. The CDR3 is made up of 16 amino acids. The germline V gene encodes CDR1 MNHEY and CDR2 SVGAGI. This CDR3 is CASSSPGQLYNSPLHF. The CDR3 DNA follows: TGTGCCAGCAGTTCTCCGGGACAGCTCTATAATTCACCCCTCCACTTT.

The V call is TRBV18, the J call TRBJ1-2; no definite D call. The CDR3 contains 13 residues. Between the trimmed V and J ends, which lost 5 bases and 4 bases, there was a span of 11 bases. Germline lookup yields CDR1 KGHSH and CDR2 LQKENI. CDR3 bases: TGTGCCAGCTCAGCCGGAGCGGGCTATGGCTACACCTTC. Translation gives CASSAGAGYGYTF. The complete variable domain, with remaining parts taken from reference TRBV18 and TRBJ1-2, reads NAGVMQNPRHLVRRRGQEARLRCSPMKGHSHVYWYRQLPEEGLKFMVYLQKENIIDESGMPKERFSAEFPKEGPSILRIQQVVRGDSAAYFCASSAGAGYGYTFGSGTRLTVV.

The V and J genes are TRBV7-2 and TRBJ2-7; D might be TRBD2 (5 bases). Per germline, CDR1 SGHTA and CDR2 FQGNSA. Trimming left V 1 base short and J 2 bases short, with 15 bases between. The CDR3 sequence is 16 residues long. CDR3 sequence reads: CASSLVPGGKPYEQYF. The CDR3 DNA reads TGTGCCAGCAGCTTAGTCCCTGGAGGAAAACCCTACGAGCAGTACTTC. The variable domain in full, completed from reference TRBV7-2 and TRBJ2-7, reads GAGVSQSPSNKVTEKGKDVELRCDPISGHTALYWYRQSLGQGLEFLIYFQGNSAPDKSGLPSDRFSAERTGGSVSTLTIQRTQQEDSAVYLCASSLVPGGKPYEQYFGPGTRLTVT.

This clone occurred a few times. V is TRBV18 and J is TRBJ2-5, with TRBD1 matching 9 bases. The CDR3 loop spans 17 amino acids. Germline CDR1 is KGHSH and CDR2 is LQKENI. Trimming took 2 bases from V and 2 from J; bases not matched to a gene: 9. CDR3 bases: TGTGCCAGCTCACCATTTCTAACCGGGACAGGGCAAGAGACCCAGTACTTC. Translation gives CASSPFLTGTGQETQYF.

The chain carries TRBV11-2 and TRBJ1-4, with a tentative D call TRBD1 (6 bases). Germline CDR1 is SGHAT and CDR2 is FQNNGV. Deletions cut 5 bases from V and 8 bases from J, with 12 bases between. The CDR3 extends over 13 amino acids. Here the CDR3 DNA reads TGTGCCAGCAGCAGCCGGGACAAAGAAAAACTGTTTTTT. Encoded protein: CASSSRDKEKLFF.

This clone was seen a handful of times. This chain uses TRBV6-6 with TRBJ2-5; 12 positions agree with TRBD2. The ends lost 6 bases at V and 5 bases at J; junction bases unmatched: 7. This CDR3 is 15 amino acids long. CDR1 is MNHNY, CDR2 SVGAGI, per germline (reference sequence). The chain's CDR3 is CASRDGLAGHETQYF. CDR3 DNA sequence: TGTGCCAGCAGGGACGGACTAGCGGGGCACGAGACCCAGTACTTC.

This clone was counted between two and nine times. V usage is TRBV11-3 and J usage is TRBJ2-2, with 9 positions matching TRBD1. The J segment lost 5 bases and the V segment lost 0 bases, leaving 4 bases of the junction unmatched. The CDR3 has 16 residues. The germline V gene has CDR1 SGHNT and CDR2 YENEEA. CDR3 nucleotides: TGTGCCAGCAGCTTAGAACAGGGGGCGTTGACCGGGGAGCTGTTTTTT. Translating it yields CASSLEQGALTGELFF.

V gene TRBV4-3 combines with J gene TRBJ1-2, with no clear D. V was shortened by 0 bases and J by 4 bases, with 9 bases between the two germline ends. The CDR3 loop spans 14 amino acids. The V gene's germline CDR1 is LGHNA and CDR2 YSLEER. The CDR3, as DNA: TGCGCCAGCAGCCAAGATACGGGGTCCTATGGCTACACCTTC. It specifies CASSQDTGSYGYTF.

The chain carries TRBV10-3 and TRBJ1-2; TRBD1 matches 8 bases. The germline CDR1 and CDR2 sequences are ENHRY and SYGVKD. This CDR3 has 15 amino acids. Trimming took 7 bases from V and 0 from J; bases not matched to a gene: 7. The CDR3, as DNA: TGTGCCATCACTCAGGGGACAGGAGCTAACTATGGCTACACCTTC. Its protein product is CAITQGTGANYGYTF.

V gene TRBV9 combines with J gene TRBJ2-7, with 9 positions matching TRBD1. The length of the CDR3 is 16 residues. V shed 0 bases and J 5 bases; nucleotides not matched to a gene: 9. The germline V gene has CDR1 SGDLS and CDR2 YYNGEE. The CDR3 spells CASSVGHRGRLDEQYF. The CDR3 region has the DNA TGTGCCAGCAGCGTAGGGCACAGGGGGCGTCTCGACGAGCAGTACTTC.

This rearrangement joins TRBV19 to TRBJ1-1; unclear D gene. The length of the CDR3 is 13 residues. CDR1 and CDR2 from the germline V gene are LNHDA and SQIVND (reference sequence). Trimming took off 8 bases at V and 1 base at J, with 11 bases between the two ends. CDR3 residues: CASAYQANTEAFF. The CDR3 DNA is TGTGCCAGTGCCTATCAGGCGAACACTGAAGCTTTCTTT.

This chain links TRBV5-4 with TRBJ2-3; 9 bases map to TRBD2. Germline trimming cut 1 base from V and 2 bases from J; bases unmatched to any gene: 5. This CDR3 contains 16 residues. CDR1 SGHNT and CDR2 YYREEE come from the germline V gene (reference sequence). The CDR3 loop is CASSLKAGGDTDTQYF. The CDR3, as DNA: TGTGCCAGCAGCTTGAAAGCGGGGGGCGACACAGATACGCAGTATTTT.

Only a few counts were recorded for this clone. This chain uses TRBV7-8 with TRBJ1-2; D remains unclear. The CDR3 extends over 15 amino acids. V lost 1 base and J lost 1, with 10 bases in between. The germline gives CDR1 SGHVS, CDR2 FQNEAQ. This chain's CDR3 is CASSLVAAINYGYTF. In DNA form, the CDR3 reads TGTGCCAGCAGCTTAGTGGCAGCGATTAACTATGGCTACACCTTC.

V and J are TRBV7-6 and TRBJ2-7; tentative D call: TRBD1 (6 bases). Germline V gene data show CDR1 as SGHVS and CDR2 as FNYEAQ. Trimming cost V 5 bases and J 5 bases, with 16 bases left between them. The CDR3 is 14 amino acids. The CDR3 loop is CASSATGTINEQYF. CDR3 in DNA: TGTGCCAGCAGCGCGACCGGGACAATAAACGAGCAGTACTTC.

The chain has TRBV15 and TRBJ1-1; TRBD1 might be the D (6 bases). Germline lookup yields CDR1 LNHNV and CDR2 YYDKDF (reference sequence). This CDR3 has 15 amino acids. Trimming shortened V by 2 bases and J by 4 bases, and 14 bases separated the two germline ends. The CDR3 DNA follows: TGTGCCACCAGCAGAAGACGGGGCAGGGGCACTGAAGCTTTCTTT. This encodes CATSRRRGRGTEAFF.